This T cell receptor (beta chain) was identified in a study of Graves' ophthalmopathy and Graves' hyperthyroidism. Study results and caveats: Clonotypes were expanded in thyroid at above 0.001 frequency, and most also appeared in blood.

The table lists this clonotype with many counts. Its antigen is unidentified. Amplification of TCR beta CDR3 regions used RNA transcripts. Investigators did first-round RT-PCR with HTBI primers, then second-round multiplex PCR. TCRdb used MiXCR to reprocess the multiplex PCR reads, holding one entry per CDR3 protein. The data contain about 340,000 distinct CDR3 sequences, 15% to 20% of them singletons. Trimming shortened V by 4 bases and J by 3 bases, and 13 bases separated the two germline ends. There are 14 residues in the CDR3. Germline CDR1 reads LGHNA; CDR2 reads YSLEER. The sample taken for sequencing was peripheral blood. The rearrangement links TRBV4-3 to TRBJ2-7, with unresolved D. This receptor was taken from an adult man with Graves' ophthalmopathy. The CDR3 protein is CASSLEPWDYEQYF. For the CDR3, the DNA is TGCGCCAGCAGCCTAGAGCCGTGGGACTACGAGCAGTACTTC.